The following is a T cell receptor beta chain sequence with its context. This sample is drawn from a study of blood T cell repertoires in COVID-19. The overall study: Some COVID-19 samples were acute and others convalescent; all came from the United States, Italy and Spain. PBMCs, B-cell-depleted T cells, or T cells provided the cDNA or gDNA that made up the material.

In the original analysis: Amplification of reference gene primers provided the estimated nucleated cell counts. The method was immunoSEQ multiplex PCR; TCRdb's version includes in-frame clones alone and lacks a portion of them. V, J and clone size derive from that table, while D and trimming were established from the DNA sequence. The table has about 260,000 clones, approximately 85% seen once. This CDR3 is built from 14 residues. The sequenced sample consisted of peripheral blood. The gene calls are TRBV21-1 and TRBJ2-7; the table names TRBD2, a call not compared with the DNA. TRBV21-1 represents a pseudogene. The TCR originated in a human donor in a cohort sampled during active COVID-19. The CDR3 sequence: CASRIGRQTYEQYF. For the CDR3, the DNA is TGTGCCAGCAGAATCGGGAGACAGACCTACGAGCAGTACTTC.